Presented here are 9 T cell receptor beta chains from one specimen sequenced in a study of CD8 T cells in Susac syndrome. RNA in amounts of about 0.5 to 1 ug was reverse transcribed with random hexamers. Using its own MiXCR run on the immunoSEQ multiplex PCR reads, TCRdb lists one record per CDR3 protein. Of 150,000 to 200,000 distinct CDR3 sequences listed, over 75% are singletons. The sequenced sample consisted of CD4+ T cells from PBMCs. The receptors shown here come from a human donor with Susac syndrome.

This clonotype has a handful of counts. This chain joins TRBV4-1 and TRBJ2-4; possibly TRBD1 or TRBD2 for D (5 bases each). In germline, CDR1 is MGHRA, CDR2 YSYEKL. Trimming removed 3 bases at V and 0 bases at J, with 12 bases between. The CDR3 runs 16 residues. CDR3 coding DNA: TGCGCCAGCAGCCAGCCGTCGAGGGGAGCCAAAAACATTCAGTACTTC. As protein: CASSQPSRGAKNIQYF.

This chain connects TRBV3-1 to TRBJ2-1, with 15 bases that match TRBD2. Germline CDR1 is LGHDT and CDR2 is YNNKEL (reference sequence). The CDR3 spans 15 residues. Losses at the gene ends were 5 bases for V and 6 bases for J; bases not matched to a gene: 2. The CDR3 bases are TGTGCCAGCAGCATGGGACTAGCGGGAGGCAATGAGCAGTTCTTC. It translates to CASSMGLAGGNEQFF.

The chain combines TRBV29-1 with TRBJ2-1, with 8 bases that match TRBD2. The CDR3 has 14 residues. CDR1 is SQVTM and CDR2 is ANQGSEA in the germline V gene. V shed 5 bases, J shed 7 bases, and the junction held 10 bases outside the gene matches. CDR3 loop: CSVLAGPRMNEQFF. For the CDR3, the DNA is TGCAGCGTTTTAGCGGGACCGCGGATGAATGAGCAGTTCTTC.

The chain links TRBV7-9 to TRBJ1-1; 8 bases fit TRBD1. J lost 5 bases, V lost 1 base, and 6 bases had no gene match. The germline V gene has CDR1 SEHNR and CDR2 FQNEAQ (reference sequence). The CDR3 is 15 amino acids. CDR3: CASSLDAQGATEAFF. CDR3 DNA: TGTGCCAGCAGCTTAGACGCGCAGGGGGCAACTGAAGCTTTCTTT.

The genes are TRBV30 and TRBJ2-2, with D possibly being TRBD1 (5 bases). This CDR3 comprises 17 residues. V lost 0 bases, J lost 0 bases, and 14 bases lay in between. CDR1 is GTSNPN, CDR2 SVGIG, per germline (reference sequence). CDR3 loop: CAWSVQRTSSNTGELFF. The CDR3 region has the DNA TGTGCCTGGAGTGTACAGAGGACATCATCGAACACCGGGGAGCTGTTTTTT.

The chain uses TRBV19 and TRBJ1-1, with 8 bases lining up with TRBD1. The CDR3 has 17 amino acids. Germline V CDR1 and CDR2: LNHDA, SQIVND (reference sequence). J gave up 1 base and V 4 bases, and 11 bases lay outside the gene matches. The CDR3 bases are TGTGCCAGTAGTAGACACGTGACAGGGGTTGCGAACACTGAAGCTTTCTTT. Encoded protein: CASSRHVTGVANTEAFF.

The V and J genes are TRBV5-8 and TRBJ1-6, with D tentatively TRBD1 (5 bases). This CDR3 comprises 14 residues. The V end lost 2 bases, the J end lost 10 bases, and 13 bases lay between the germline ends. CDR1 and CDR2 from the germline V gene are SGHTS and YDEGEE. The CDR3 reads CASSFHSSGSPLHF. The CDR3 nucleotides are TGTGCCAGCAGCTTCCACAGCTCAGGGTCACCCCTCCACTTT.

This rearrangement joins TRBV12-3 or TRBV12-4 to TRBJ2-3; no clear D. Trimming pared 7 bases from V and 2 bases from J, leaving 16 bases between. The CDR3 contains 15 residues. CDR3 nucleotide sequence: TGTGCCAGCACAGAAAAGGGAACGAACACAGATACGCAGTATTTT. Encoded protein: CASTEKGTNTDTQYF.

The CDR3 spells CASSQTSGGAYRNEQFF. The DNA of the CDR3 is TGTGCCAGCTCGCAGACTAGCGGGGGGGCTTATCGGAATGAGCAGTTCTTC. V and J are TRBV18 and TRBJ2-1; 14 bases fit TRBD2. CDR1 KGHSH and CDR2 LQKENI come from the germline V gene. The J segment lost 7 bases and the V segment lost 6 bases, leaving 11 bases of the junction unmatched. The CDR3 loop spans 17 amino acids.